This T cell receptor beta chain was captured by sequencing in a study of breast tumors, draining lymph nodes, adjacent tissues (dated by TCRdb to between 2015 and 2016). For the wider study: TCR beta repertoires were compared across tumor, adjacent nontumor tissue and axillary lymph nodes obtained from breast cancer patients. The study was designed to assess the relationships and possible T-cell exchange between tumor, surrounding tissue and draining lymph node repertoires in human breast cancer. Findings and caveats that apply to the study as a whole: Rather than being directly demonstrated, the conclusion that tumor T cells originate in lymph nodes was presented as consistent with a hypothesis. In luminal-like breast cancer, tumor and nontumor tissue repertoires resembled each other significantly more than in basal-like breast cancer. The data were judged consistent with most tumor T cells deriving from the lymph node and then expanding within tumor tissue. T-cell repertoire diversity in tumors was found to be lower than in lymph nodes but higher than in nontumor tissue, and preferential V and J gene usage was observed.

The axillary draining lymph nodes of breast cancer patients were the source of the lymph node samples. TCRdb names Illumina HiSeq 2000 as the instrument used. Multiplex PCR amplification was used to build the TCR beta chain libraries. The amplified TCR beta chain products were analyzed by high-throughput sequencing. The public sequencing data were trimmed at Q25 with fastp and processed into clonotypes with MiXCR by TCRdb, which kept only in-frame beta chains. Here each entry gathers all rows of one CDR3 protein and keeps the most common genes and DNA. Across this sample there are 180,000 or so distinct CDR3 sequences, with roughly 29% seen only once. Of the sample, 4.3% is held by the ten largest clones. V loses 6 bases of germline sequence and J loses 7 bases, and the interval between the two ends is 15 bases. From the cysteine through the phenylalanine, the CDR3 covers 14 amino acids. Only the CDR3 part of the read is kept: 42 bases, read in frame from the first base. According to the germline V gene, CDR1 reads SNHLY and CDR2 reads FYNNEI.

On this clonotype: Its target antigen remains unknown. It has no much larger one-base neighbor in the sample; base qualities were not kept.

The clonotype comes from a female donor with breast cancer. Some clones in this sample may be carry-over from other donors' samples. Recombination connected TRBV2 to TRBJ1-4; no D gene is confidently identified. Sequenced sample: axillary lymph node tissue. The DNA sequence follows: TGTGCCAGCAGCAACGGCCAACTAGCTGAAAAACTGTTTTTT. Its protein product is CASSNGQLAEKLFF.